Included here is one T cell receptor beta chain sequence, with context. This entry belongs to a study of long-term antiretroviral therapy in people with HIV. Sequencing relied on immunoSEQ assay v3.0, run at survey level. In sequencing, about 40,000-55,000 T-cell genomes per sample were targeted. This table comes from immunoSEQ multiplex PCR, and its TCRdb copy is limited to in-frame clones, with some not included. The sample includes about 17,000 clones, around nine tenths seen only once; the top ten take roughly 12%. Trimming cost V 1 base and J 0 bases; bases outside gene matches: 3. Germline V gene lookup returns CDR1 SGHDT and CDR2 YYEEEE. The CDR3 has 16 residues. In the United States, treatment was given to all participants with HIV. DNA was extracted from around 1-9.1 million thawed cryopreserved PBMC.

The receptor comes from a middle-aged man with HIV. The J gene is TRBJ2-2, the V gene TRBV5-6; the match to TRBD2 covers 7 bases. Sample: unsorted PBMCs, taken 6.9 years after starting antiretroviral therapy. The chain's CDR3 is CASSLLGGSNTGELFF. CDR3 bases: TGTGCCAGCAGCTTGTTGGGAGGGTCGAACACCGGGGAGCTGTTTTTT.